Presented here are 30 T cell receptor beta chains from one specimen sequenced in a study of T-cell memory formation after mild COVID-19. TCRdb analysed the 5' RACE reads with MiXCR anew, one entry per CDR3 protein. Of roughly 500,000 distinct CDR3 sequences in the sample, roughly 21% were seen once. Sequenced sample: PBMCs or a T cell subset sorted from them (not recorded which). All receptors come from an adult woman who had mild COVID-19 (a few samples of this study predate the infection). Cell type and time point are not known.

This clonotype was detected only a few times. V usage is TRBV5-1 and J usage is TRBJ1-2, with TRBD1 matching over 8 bases. V was pared by 5 bases and J by 5 bases, with 8 bases of the junction left unmatched. The length of the CDR3 is 14 residues. Germline V CDR1 and CDR2: SGHRS, YFSETQ. The CDR3 DNA sequence: TGCGCCAGCAGGCCCCCCGGGACAGGATATGGCTACACCTTC. Its translation: CASRPPGTGYGYTF.

The sample holds a few counts of this clonotype. The genes are TRBV14 and TRBJ2-3, with a possible D match to TRBD1 (5 bases). Germline CDR1 SGHDN, CDR2 FVKESK. The CDR3 is 15 residues long. Trimming took off 4 bases at V and 1 base at J, with 12 bases between the two ends. The CDR3 here is CASSRQLGGTDTQYF. DNA for the CDR3: TGTGCCAGCAGCCGACAGCTTGGTGGCACAGATACGCAGTATTTT.

V is TRBV27 and J is TRBJ1-2; 7 bases agree with TRBD1. V dropped 5 bases and J dropped 4; count of bases not matched to a gene: 10. Germline loops: CDR1 MNHEY, CDR2 SMNVEV (reference sequence). The CDR3 totals 15 residues. DNA of the CDR3: TGTGCCAGCAGTCCCCACAGGGGCGTTGGCTATGGCTACACCTTC. Translated, it gives CASSPHRGVGYGYTF.

There are a few counts of this clonotype. The chain combines TRBV11-3 with TRBJ2-4; tentative D call: TRBD2 (5 bases). The CDR3 has 12 residues. V was shortened by 5 bases and J by 8 bases, with 10 bases between the two germline ends. Germline CDR1 is SGHNT and CDR2 is YENEEA. CDR3: CASSTNGDIQYF. CDR3 DNA: TGTGCCAGCAGCACCAACGGGGACATTCAGTACTTC.

In this sample, this clonotype turned up a few times. This sequence joins TRBV12-3 or TRBV12-4 and TRBJ2-3, with a weak D call TRBD2 (6 bases). The CDR3 extends over 15 amino acids. The germline V and J ends were trimmed by 6 bases and 0 bases, with 13 bases remaining between them. For the CDR3, the DNA is TGTGCCAGCAGCTTATTAGGGACTAGCACAGATACGCAGTATTTT. This sequence encodes CASSLLGTSTDTQYF.

The rearrangement joins TRBV12-3 or TRBV12-4 to TRBJ1-5; 8 nucleotides match TRBD1. The CDR3 totals 15 residues. The junction had 10 bases not matched to a gene; V was cut back by 6 bases and J by 6 bases. This CDR3 reads CASRAAGGLGQPQHF. As DNA, the CDR3 is TGTGCCAGCAGGGCGGCAGGGGGCCTCGGTCAGCCCCAGCATTTT.

This clonotype has a handful of counts. The CDR3 bases are TGTGCCAGCAGCAACCAGGGGGGCACTGAAGCTTTCTTT. Amino acids: CASSNQGGTEAFF. The chain carries TRBV7-9 and TRBJ1-1; 7 nucleotides agree with TRBD1. Germline loops: CDR1 SEHNR, CDR2 FQNEAQ (reference sequence). The CDR3 contains 13 residues. V was pared by 5 bases and J by 4 bases, with 4 bases of the junction left unmatched. The whole variable domain, filled in from reference TRBV7-9 and TRBJ1-1, reads DTGVSQNPRHKITKRGQNVTFRCDPISEHNRLYWYRQTLGQGPEFLTYFQNEAQLEKSRLLSDRFSAERPKGSFSTLEIQRTEQGDSAMYLCASSNQGGTEAFFGQGTRLTVV.

This clonotype appeared a few times. The chain uses TRBV20-1 and TRBJ2-5, with D perhaps TRBD2 (6 bases). The V gene lost 4 bases and the J gene lost 5 bases, with 17 bases spanning the gap. The CDR3 contains 14 residues. Per the germline V gene, CDR1 is DFQATT and CDR2 is SNEGSKA (reference sequence). CDR3 amino acids: CSATGPNAGETQYF. Here the CDR3 DNA reads TGCAGTGCTACCGGGCCCAACGCGGGGGAGACCCAGTACTTC.

In the case of this clonotype: At one end, the junction sequence differs from germline, possibly due to a read error. The rearrangement joins TRBV7-3 to TRBJ2-5, with TRBD1 matching 8 bases. The V gene's germline CDR1 is SGHTA and CDR2 FQGTGA. CDR3 size: 16 residues. The CDR3 sequence: CASSLTGGVYQETQYF. The CDR3 region has the DNA TGTGCCAGCAGCCTAACAGGGGGTGTGTACCAAGAGACCCAGTACTTC.

The rearrangement uses TRBV7-9 and TRBJ2-1, with TRBD1 matching 12 bases. Germline V gene lookup returns CDR1 SEHNR and CDR2 FQNEAQ (reference sequence). The CDR3 consists of 16 residues. J lost 7 bases, V lost 5 bases, and 9 bases had no gene match. CDR3 region: CASSRLRDRGQNEQFF. The CDR3 nucleotides are TGTGCCAGCAGCCGACTCCGGGACAGGGGGCAGAATGAGCAGTTCTTC.

The V gene is TRBV15, the J gene TRBJ2-7, with 7 bases matching TRBD1. The J segment lost 5 bases and the V segment lost 5 bases, leaving 6 bases of the junction unmatched. Looked up from germline, CDR1 is LNHNV and CDR2 is YYDKDF (reference sequence). The CDR3 loop spans 13 amino acids. CDR3 loop: CATSRTTGNEQYF. The CDR3 region has the DNA TGTGCCACCAGCCGGACGACAGGGAACGAGCAGTACTTC.

This chain connects TRBV12-3 or TRBV12-4 to TRBJ1-1; D is undetermined. The CDR3 is 13 amino acids. The V gene lost 3 bases and the J gene lost 6 bases, with 11 bases spanning the gap. The CDR3 reads CASSLGRHPEAFF. The CDR3 DNA reads TGTGCCAGCAGTTTGGGGAGGCATCCTGAAGCTTTCTTT.

The J gene is TRBJ2-5, the V gene TRBV6-5; 8 bases are a match to TRBD2. In germline, CDR1 is MNHEY, CDR2 SVGAGI. V gave up 0 bases and J gave up 4 bases; unmatched junction bases: 4. The length of the CDR3 is 15 residues. In DNA form, the CDR3 reads TGTGCCAGCAGTTACTCAGGGCTAGCGGGAGAGACCCAGTACTTC. Its translation: CASSYSGLAGETQYF.

This clonotype was counted a few times. The V and J genes are TRBV18 and TRBJ2-3; no definite D call. Germline loops: CDR1 KGHSH, CDR2 LQKENI. The CDR3 length is 13 residues. V was shortened by 2 bases and J by 2 bases, with 5 bases between the two germline ends. CDR3 coding DNA: TGTGCCAGCTCACCAGGGGACACAGATACGCAGTATTTT. It encodes CASSPGDTDTQYF.

The V call is TRBV6-5, the J call TRBJ2-7; 7 bases map to TRBD2. J was trimmed by 4 bases and V by 8 bases; bases with no gene match: 11. The length of the CDR3 is 14 residues. Germline CDR1 is MNHEY and CDR2 is SVGAGI. CDR3 nucleotides: TGTGCCAGCGCATCGCAGGGAGGGGAGTACGAGCAGTACTTC. As protein: CASASQGGEYEQYF.

This clonotype was observed a handful of times. V is TRBV6-2 or TRBV6-3 and J is TRBJ2-1; possible D gene TRBD2, 6 bases. CDR3 length equals 11 residues. V was pared by 6 bases and J by 14 bases, with 14 bases between. The germline CDR1 and CDR2 sequences are MNHEY and SVGEGT. The CDR3 region is CASRAGGTEFF. CDR3 coding DNA: TGTGCCAGCAGGGCGGGCGGGACGGAGTTCTTC.

There are a few counts of this clonotype. The rearrangement uses TRBV4-1 and TRBJ2-7; D might be TRBD2 (5 bases). The ends were cut back, 6 bases at V and 2 bases at J, with 14 bases in the middle. The CDR3 loop spans 14 amino acids. Germline V CDR1 and CDR2: MGHRA, YSYEKL. The CDR3 nucleotides are TGCGCCAGCAGAAATGGACTTGGAGCCTACGAGCAGTACTTC. As protein: CASRNGLGAYEQYF.

The CDR3 region has the DNA TGTGCCAGCATTCCCTCGGGACAGCATACGCAGTATTTT. Its translation: CASIPSGQHTQYF. The chain combines TRBV5-4 with TRBJ2-3, with TRBD1 matching 7 bases. The CDR3 loop spans 13 amino acids. The germline gives CDR1 SGHNT, CDR2 YYREEE (reference sequence). V dropped 6 bases and J dropped 7; count of bases not matched to a gene: 8.

There are many counts of this clonotype. One end of the junction varies from germline; a read error may be responsible. The gene calls are TRBV7-9 and TRBJ1-5; D remains unclear. Germline CDR1 is SEHNR and CDR2 is FQNEAQ (reference sequence). The CDR3 has 13 residues. As DNA, the CDR3 is TGTGCCAGCAGTTTAGAAGGCAGTCAGCCCCAGCATTTT. Its translation is CASSLEGSQPQHF.

This clonotype was counted a few times. V usage is TRBV7-9 and J usage is TRBJ1-2; possible D gene TRBD1, 6 bases. Trimming removed 1 base at V and 8 bases at J, with 14 bases between. CDR1 SEHNR and CDR2 FQNEAQ come from the germline V gene (reference sequence). The CDR3 loop spans 14 amino acids. CDR3 DNA: TGTGCCAGCAGCTTAGGCACAGGGTACGGAGGCTACACCTTC. Its protein is CASSLGTGYGGYTF.

This clonotype was observed a handful of times. The chain recombines TRBV6-2 or TRBV6-3 with TRBJ2-7; 8 nucleotides match TRBD1. V dropped 5 bases and J dropped 4; count of bases not matched to a gene: 7. This CDR3 contains 14 residues. The germline CDR1 and CDR2 sequences are MNHEY and SVGEGT. The CDR3 loop is CASSRQGIGYEQYF. Here the CDR3 DNA reads TGTGCCAGCAGTCGACAGGGGATAGGTTACGAGCAGTACTTC.

This sequence joins TRBV11-3 and TRBJ2-3; 7 nucleotides line up with TRBD1. This CDR3 region has 14 residues. V lost 4 bases and J lost 7; bases outside the gene matches: 8. From germline, CDR1 is SGHNT and CDR2 YENEEA. The CDR3 DNA follows: TGTGCCAGCAGCTCCTCCCCGGGACAGCATACGCAGTATTTT. This codes for CASSSSPGQHTQYF. Together with reference TRBV11-3 and TRBJ2-3, the CDR3 gives the full variable domain: EAGVVQSPRYKIIEKKQPVAFWCNPISGHNTLYWYLQNLGQGPELLIRYENEEAVDDSQLPKDRFSAERLKGVDSTLKIQPAELGDSAVYLCASSSSPGQHTQYFGPGTRLTVL.

This clonotype was detected a few times. The rearrangement links TRBV5-1 to TRBJ2-1; D call uncertain. Per the germline V gene, CDR1 is SGHRS and CDR2 is YFSETQ. V was trimmed by 0 bases and J by 8 bases, leaving 12 bases between them. CDR3 length: 14 residues. As DNA, the CDR3 is TGCGCCAGCAGCTTGGAAGGGCGCCCCCATGAGCAGTTCTTC. It codes for CASSLEGRPHEQFF.

This chain connects TRBV4-3 to TRBJ2-7; possible D gene TRBD2, 6 bases. Looked up from germline, CDR1 is LGHNA and CDR2 is YSLEER. V lost 0 bases and J 0 bases, leaving 15 bases between the germline ends. The CDR3 length is 17 residues. CDR3 residues: CASSQDLVGGGSYEQYF. The DNA for the CDR3 is TGCGCCAGCAGCCAAGATCTTGTCGGGGGAGGCTCCTACGAGCAGTACTTC.

This clonotype was detected only a few times. The chain carries TRBV19 and TRBJ2-7; 7 bases match TRBD1. V trimming: 4 bases; J trimming: 4 bases; junction bases outside the gene matches: 10. The CDR3 spans 15 residues. Germline CDR1 LNHDA, CDR2 SQIVND (reference sequence). As DNA, the CDR3 is TGTGCCAGTAGTAAGACCGGGACAGCCGATTACGAGCAGTACTTC. Its protein is CASSKTGTADYEQYF. The full variable domain, with the rest looked up from reference TRBV19 and TRBJ2-7, is DGGITQSPKYLFRKEGQNVTLSCEQNLNHDAMYWYRQDPGQGLRLIYYSQIVNDFQKGDIAEGYSVSREKKESFPLTVTSAQKNPTAFYLCASSKTGTADYEQYFGPGTRLTVT.

V gene TRBV12-3 or TRBV12-4 combines with J gene TRBJ1-2, with 7 nucleotides matching TRBD1. This CDR3 has 15 residues. V lost 5 bases and J lost 7; bases outside the gene matches: 13. The CDR3 region is CASSPPGQNYVGYTF. The CDR3 nucleotides are TGTGCCAGCAGTCCGCCGGGACAGAACTATGTTGGCTACACCTTC.

The table lists this clonotype with a few counts. The chain uses TRBV9 and TRBJ1-3, with D possibly being TRBD1 (5 bases). V was cut by 7 bases and J by 0 bases, with 11 bases left in between. In germline, CDR1 is SGDLS, CDR2 YYNGEE. The CDR3 is 14 residues long. The CDR3 nucleotides are TGTGCCAGCGGCACAGGAGACTCTGGAAACACCATATATTTT. Translating gives CASGTGDSGNTIYF.

This clonotype was found a few times. The V gene is TRBV20-1, the J gene TRBJ2-2; 13 nucleotides agree with TRBD2. CDR1 is DFQATT and CDR2 is SNEGSKA in the germline V gene (reference sequence). There are 17 residues in the CDR3. With 5 bases clipped from V and 3 bases from J, the junction kept 9 bases outside the gene matches. The CDR3 DNA is TGCAGTGCTCGGACTAGCGGGAGACCCATTTACACCGGGGAGCTGTTTTTT. It encodes CSARTSGRPIYTGELFF.

This clonotype has just a few counts. CDR3 coding DNA: TGTGCCACCAGTGATTTGCTCGGACAGGGGGGGAACAATGAGCAGTTCTTC. Translation gives CATSDLLGQGGNNEQFF. This rearrangement joins TRBV24-1 to TRBJ2-1; TRBD1 matches at 10 bases. CDR1 is KGHDR and CDR2 is SFDVKD in the germline V gene. Trimming cost V 0 bases and J 5 bases; bases outside gene matches: 6. This CDR3 contains 17 residues.

This chain connects TRBV12-3 or TRBV12-4 to TRBJ1-5; D unclear. The CDR3 extends over 13 amino acids. V lost 3 bases and J lost 5, with 8 bases in between. CDR3 bases: TGTGCCAGCAGTTTTAGGGTGGATCAGCCCCAGCATTTT. It is translated as CASSFRVDQPQHF.